Below, 20 T cell receptor beta chains from the same sample are listed, as sequenced in a study of blood T cell repertoires in COVID-19. Repertoires were generated with immunoSEQ multiplex PCR, while TCRdb's copy carries only in-frame clones and drops some. This sample yields more than 10,000 clones, of which about 88% are seen a single time; 2.6% belongs to the top ten. Source material: peripheral blood. The receptors stem from a human donor in a cohort sampled during active COVID-19.

The CDR3 spells CASSFGGTGNQPQHF. CDR3 nucleotides: TGTGCCAGCAGTTTTGGGGGGACAGGCAATCAGCCCCAGCATTTT. The J gene is TRBJ1-5, the V gene TRBV2; 7 bases match TRBD1. In germline, CDR1 is SNHLY, CDR2 FYNNEI. Losses at the gene ends were 5 bases for V and 2 bases for J; bases not matched to a gene: 6. The CDR3 has 15 residues.

The chain uses TRBV11-3 and TRBJ2-5; the D gene is possibly TRBD1 (6 bases). CDR1 and CDR2 (germline): SGHNT, YENEEA. Trimming removed 1 base at V and 1 base at J, with 7 bases between. This CDR3 is 14 amino acids long. CDR3 sequence reads: CASSLGQAQETQYF. As DNA, the CDR3 is TGTGCCAGCAGCTTAGGACAGGCCCAAGAGACCCAGTACTTC.

This chain links TRBV7-2 with TRBJ2-2; TRBD2 matches 8 bases. Germline V gives CDR1 SGHTA, CDR2 FQGNSA. The CDR3 has 16 amino acids. V was pared by 2 bases and J by 1 base, with 3 bases of the junction left unmatched. CDR3 coding DNA: TGTGCCAGCAGCTTACGGGGGGGGCTGAACACCGGGGAGCTGTTTTTT. Translating gives CASSLRGGLNTGELFF. Full variable domain (outside the CDR3, taken from reference TRBV7-2 and TRBJ2-2): GAGVSQSPSNKVTEKGKDVELRCDPISGHTALYWYRQSLGQGLEFLIYFQGNSAPDKSGLPSDRFSAERTGGSVSTLTIQRTQQEDSAVYLCASSLRGGLNTGELFFGEGSRLTVL.

This chain uses TRBV4-3 with TRBJ2-7; 8 positions match TRBD1. Trimming at V came to 4 bases and at J to 3 bases, leaving 8 bases not matched to a gene. The CDR3 runs to 15 residues. Germline V gives CDR1 LGHNA, CDR2 YSLEER. The CDR3: CASSLQRTGIYEQYF. DNA of the CDR3: TGCGCCAGCAGCCTACAACGGACAGGGATCTACGAGCAGTACTTC.

This chain joins TRBV25-1 and TRBJ2-1; 9 nucleotides align to TRBD1. CDR1 is MGHDK and CDR2 is SYGVNS in the germline V gene. Losses at the gene ends were 1 base for V and 7 bases for J; bases not matched to a gene: 5. The CDR3 contains 15 residues. The CDR3 nucleotides read TGTGCCAGCAGTGAATCTTGGGACAGGGTGAATGAGCAGTTCTTC. It yields the protein CASSESWDRVNEQFF.

The chain is built from TRBV4-3 and TRBJ2-7; D possibly corresponds to TRBD2 (5 bases). Germline V lookup: CDR1 LGHNA, CDR2 YSLEER. The V gene lost 0 bases and the J gene lost 3 bases, with 6 bases spanning the gap. This CDR3 region has 13 residues. The CDR3 spells CASSQDAGYEQYF. The CDR3 DNA follows: TGCGCCAGCAGCCAAGATGCGGGCTACGAGCAGTACTTC.

V usage is TRBV7-2 and J usage is TRBJ1-2, with 9 bases lining up with TRBD1. Looked up from germline, CDR1 is SGHTA and CDR2 is FQGNSA. Unmatched junction bases numbered 9, after V lost 2 bases and J lost 8 bases. The CDR3 sequence is 15 residues long. This CDR3 is CASSLNRQGEEGYTF. CDR3 in DNA: TGTGCCAGCAGCTTAAACCGACAGGGGGAAGAGGGCTACACCTTC.

V and J are TRBV7-9 and TRBJ2-5; TRBD2 matches 10 bases. Germline V gene sequence: CDR1 SEHNR, CDR2 FQNEAQ (reference sequence). The J segment lost 4 bases and the V segment lost 1 base, leaving 6 bases of the junction unmatched. There are 16 residues in the CDR3. The CDR3 bases are TGTGCCAGCAGCTTAGTAAGCGGGGGGGCCCCAGAGACCCAGTACTTC. It specifies CASSLVSGGAPETQYF.

The V call is TRBV6-5, the J call TRBJ2-5, with TRBD2 matching over 7 bases. The trim removed 5 bases at V and 2 bases at J, leaving 8 bases unmatched. Germline V lookup: CDR1 MNHEY, CDR2 SVGAGI. This CDR3 contains 15 residues. CDR3 sequence reads: CASSNWEGVQETQYF. CDR3 sequence (DNA): TGTGCCAGCAGTAACTGGGAGGGCGTGCAAGAGACCCAGTACTTC.

The gene calls are TRBV5-1 and TRBJ1-5; perhaps TRBD1 as D (6 bases). V lost 4 bases and J lost 4, with 9 bases in between. Germline V lookup: CDR1 SGHRS, CDR2 YFSETQ. This CDR3 spans 13 amino acids. This CDR3 is CASSQDRNQPQHF. The CDR3 DNA follows: TGCGCCAGCAGCCAGGACAGAAATCAGCCCCAGCATTTT.

The chain is built from TRBV6-2 or TRBV6-3 and TRBJ2-3; possible D gene TRBD2, 6 bases. V gave up 0 bases and J gave up 4 bases, with 8 bases separating them. From germline, CDR1 is MNHEY and CDR2 SVGEGT. The CDR3 has 14 residues. The CDR3, as DNA: TGTGCCAGCAGTTACTCATCGGGGGCAGATACGCAGTATTTT. Protein sequence: CASSYSSGADTQYF.

The chain joins TRBV19 to TRBJ1-2; maybe TRBD1 (5 bases). Looked up from germline, CDR1 is LNHDA and CDR2 is SQIVND (reference sequence). V was cut by 6 bases and J by 7 bases, with 18 bases left in between. The length of the CDR3 is 14 residues. The CDR3 nucleotides are TGTGCCAGTAGCATGCAGGGTGTGGTGTTTGGCTACACCTTC. The encoded protein is CASSMQGVVFGYTF.

This chain connects TRBV28 to TRBJ1-2; TRBD1 is a possible D gene (6 bases). The CDR3 loop spans 16 amino acids. Looked up from germline, CDR1 is MDHEN and CDR2 is SYDVKM. V shed 6 bases and J shed 6 bases, with 23 bases lying between them. The CDR3: CASSDLDSLYFDGYTF. The CDR3, as DNA: TGTGCCAGCAGCGACCTGGACAGTTTGTACTTCGATGGCTACACCTTC.

This chain joins TRBV5-1 and TRBJ2-7, with 9 nucleotides matching TRBD1. Germline V CDR1 and CDR2: SGHRS, YFSETQ. V lost 5 bases to trimming and J lost 5 bases; unmatched junction nucleotides: 11. This CDR3 is 15 amino acids long. The CDR3 protein is CASSRTGDVLNEQYF. The CDR3, as DNA: TGCGCCAGCAGTCGGACAGGGGACGTCCTAAACGAGCAGTACTTC.

The rearrangement links TRBV11-3 to TRBJ2-1; tentative D call: TRBD2 (7 bases). The CDR3 runs to 15 residues. Germline CDR1 SGHNT, CDR2 YENEEA. V was trimmed by 2 bases and J by 5 bases, leaving 13 bases between them. CDR3 bases: TGTGCCAGCAGCTTAATAGGGGGGGGACACAATGAGCAGTTCTTC. It translates to CASSLIGGGHNEQFF.

The chain is built from TRBV5-6 and TRBJ2-3, with 7 bases matching TRBD1. This CDR3 spans 14 amino acids. Germline-derived CDR1 and CDR2 are SGHDT and YYEEEE. V lost 3 bases, J lost 8 bases, and 9 bases stayed unmatched. The CDR3 coding sequence is TGTGCCAGCAGCTGGTCCGACAGGGTTGGTACGCAGTATTTT. It is translated as CASSWSDRVGTQYF.

This chain uses TRBV19 with TRBJ1-5, with D tentatively TRBD1 (5 bases). Looked up from germline, CDR1 is LNHDA and CDR2 is SQIVND (reference sequence). V was cut by 7 bases and J by 5 bases, with 15 bases left in between. This CDR3 comprises 14 residues. The DNA for the CDR3 is TGTGCCAGTAACAGCCAGGGCCGGGATCAGCCCCAGCATTTT. Amino acids: CASNSQGRDQPQHF.

The chain carries TRBV6-1 and TRBJ1-1; a possible D gene is TRBD1 (5 bases). The CDR3 has 13 amino acids. Per germline, CDR1 MNHNS and CDR2 SASEGT. The V end lost 0 bases, the J end lost 3 bases, and 5 bases lay between the germline ends. CDR3 DNA: TGTGCCAGCAGTGAAGCGGGGCACACTGAAGCTTTCTTT. Its translation is CASSEAGHTEAFF.

The chain recombines TRBV19 with TRBJ2-1; 9 nucleotides agree with TRBD1. The J segment lost 2 bases and the V segment lost 0 bases, leaving 2 bases of the junction unmatched. The germline CDR1 and CDR2 sequences are LNHDA and SQIVND (reference sequence). The CDR3 is made up of 16 amino acids. The CDR3 reads CASSIDDRGAYNEQFF. The DNA of the CDR3 is TGTGCCAGTAGTATAGACGACAGGGGGGCCTACAATGAGCAGTTCTTC.

The chain uses TRBV4-2 and TRBJ2-7; unclear D gene. The germline V gene encodes CDR1 LGHNA and CDR2 YNFKEQ. The length of the CDR3 is 15 residues. V was trimmed by 1 base and J by 6 bases, leaving 16 bases between them. The DNA for the CDR3 is TGTGCCAGCAGCCAAGCGGTACTAAAGCAGACCGAGCAGTACTTC. Its protein product is CASSQAVLKQTEQYF.